This paragraph reports one T cell receptor (beta chain). Its target is not known. The data are from a study of T cell responses to AZD1222 COVID-19 vaccine. Unmatched junction bases numbered 7, after V lost 11 bases and J lost 4 bases. The CDR3 consists of 12 residues. CDR1 is WNHNN, CDR2 SYGVQD, per germline (reference sequence). The method was immunoSEQ multiplex PCR; TCRdb's version includes in-frame clones alone and lacks a portion of them. The sample lists about 120,000 clones; 65% to 90% were seen once. General study findings and limits: Nearly half of spike-specific TCRs reportedly go after variant regions that carry no mutations.

This TCR came from an adult in good health. This sequence joins TRBV10-1 and TRBJ1-2; 7 bases are a match to TRBD1. This specimen consisted of peripheral blood, obtained on day 0 of AZD1222 vaccination. The CDR3 DNA reads as TGCGCCTCGGGGGAGGGGGCCTATGGCTACACCTTC. It codes for CASGEGAYGYTF.